One sample yielded the 30 T cell receptor beta chains listed below, sequenced in a study of T cells in Graves' hyperthyroidism and ophthalmopathy. TCR beta CDR3 region amplification was performed from RNA transcripts. HTBI primers were used for first-round RT-PCR of the TCR CDR3. TCRdb reprocessed the multiplex PCR reads via MiXCR and lists one record per CDR3 protein. Among 300,000 to 450,000 distinct CDR3 sequences listed, less than 20% were seen once. Sequenced: blood. The receptor set was obtained from a woman between 40 and 55 years old with Graves' ophthalmopathy.

This clonotype was counted at least ten times. This chain connects TRBV9 to TRBJ2-2; D might be TRBD1 (6 bases). CDR1 and CDR2 (germline): SGDLS, YYNGEE. The CDR3 is 15 residues long. V shed 0 bases and J shed 5 bases, with 11 bases lying between them. The CDR3 here is CASSVATGPTGELFF. The CDR3, as DNA: TGTGCCAGCAGCGTAGCTACAGGGCCTACCGGGGAGCTGTTTTTT.

This clonotype was picked up many times. CDR3 nucleotides: TGTGCCAGCAGGGCCAGACAGGGAATTTTTTTACGGCTTGGGGCCAACGTCCTGACTTTC. Translated: CASRARQGIFLRLGANVLTF. The chain recombines TRBV7-4 with TRBJ2-6; 7 bases are a match to TRBD1. The CDR3 covers 20 residues. V lost 6 bases, J lost 3 bases, and 20 bases stayed unmatched. The V gene's germline CDR1 is SGHVT and CDR2 SQSDAQ.

The gene calls are TRBV5-1 and TRBJ2-7, with TRBD2 matching over 12 bases. There are 16 residues in the CDR3. Per the germline V gene, CDR1 is SGHRS and CDR2 is YFSETQ. V lost 2 bases and J lost 7; bases outside the gene matches: 10. In DNA, the CDR3 is TGCGCCAGCAGCTTTACCCCGGGACTAGCGGGTCGTGAGCAGTACTTC. This codes for CASSFTPGLAGREQYF.

This clonotype was seen repeatedly, ten times or more. The J gene is TRBJ2-7, the V gene TRBV6-5; TRBD2 matches at 8 bases. Germline V gives CDR1 MNHEY, CDR2 SVGAGI. The V segment lost 0 bases and the J segment 4 bases; nucleotides outside the gene matches: 8. This CDR3 comprises 16 residues. The CDR3 coding sequence is TGTGCCAGCAGTTACTCGATCGCGGGAGGAGGGTACGAGCAGTACTTC. Its translation is CASSYSIAGGGYEQYF.

The table lists this clonotype with many counts. The chain joins TRBV9 to TRBJ2-5; 12 bases are shared with TRBD1. This CDR3 spans 15 amino acids. The J segment lost 5 bases and the V segment lost 4 bases, leaving 6 bases of the junction unmatched. CDR1 is SGDLS and CDR2 is YYNGEE in the germline V gene. CDR3 in DNA: TGTGCCAGCAGCTTTAGGGACAGGGGGCTGGAGACCCAGTACTTC. Amino acids: CASSFRDRGLETQYF. Together with reference TRBV9 and TRBJ2-5, the CDR3 gives the full variable domain: DSGVTQTPKHLITATGQRVTLRCSPRSGDLSVYWYQQSLDQGLQFLIQYYNGEERAKGNILERFSAQQFPDLHSELNLSSLELGDSALYFCASSFRDRGLETQYFGPGTRLLVL.

The V call is TRBV7-9, the J call TRBJ2-7; the D gene is possibly TRBD2 (6 bases). Per the germline V gene, CDR1 is SEHNR and CDR2 is FQNEAQ (reference sequence). The V and J ends lost 2 bases and 5 bases respectively, with 16 bases between them. This CDR3 has 15 residues. CDR3 nucleotides: TGTGCCAGCAGCTTAACGGGAGATGGAGGAGACGAGCAGTACTTC. Its protein is CASSLTGDGGDEQYF.

The table lists this clonotype with many counts. This chain joins TRBV7-6 and TRBJ1-2, with D possibly TRBD1 on 6 matching bases. The ends were cut back, 3 bases at V and 6 bases at J, with 17 bases in the middle. Germline V lookup: CDR1 SGHVS, CDR2 FNYEAQ. The CDR3 extends over 15 amino acids. The CDR3 DNA reads as TGTGCCAGCAGCTTTAGCCCTGGGGGCTGGGATGGCTACACCTTC. Its translation: CASSFSPGGWDGYTF. Using reference TRBV7-6 and TRBJ1-2 for the parts outside the CDR3, the full variable domain is GAGVSQSPRYKVTKRGQDVALRCDPISGHVSLYWYRQALGQGPEFLTYFNYEAQQDKSGLPNDRFSAERPEGSISTLTIQRTEQRDSAMYRCASSFSPGGWDGYTFGSGTRLTVV.

There are many counts of this clonotype. The genes are TRBV12-5 and TRBJ1-5; D is ambiguous. The CDR3 is made up of 13 amino acids. V lost 7 bases, J lost 5 bases, and 12 bases lay in between. CDR1 LGHNT and CDR2 FRNRAP come from the germline V gene. Here the CDR3 DNA reads TGTGCTAGTGCCCAAGACCGGGATCAGCCCCAGCATTTT. Translation gives CASAQDRDQPQHF.

This clonotype was seen many times. The rearrangement joins TRBV5-1 to TRBJ2-6; D remains unclear. The CDR3 extends over 16 amino acids. The germline gives CDR1 SGHRS, CDR2 YFSETQ. V dropped 5 bases and J dropped 0 bases, with 12 bases sitting between them. The CDR3 bases are TGCGCCAGCAGACCGACTGAAATCTCTGGGGCCAACGTCCTGACTTTC. It yields the protein CASRPTEISGANVLTF. Full variable domain (rest looked up from reference TRBV5-1 and TRBJ2-6): KAGVTQTPRYLIKTRGQQVTLSCSPISGHRSVSWYQQTPGQGLQFLFEYFSETQRNKGNFPGRFSGRQFSNSRSEMNVSTLELGDSALYLCASRPTEISGANVLTFGAGSRLTVL.

This clonotype has ten or more counts. This chain links TRBV28 with TRBJ2-7, with unresolved D. Per the germline V gene, CDR1 is MDHEN and CDR2 is SYDVKM. This CDR3 has 14 residues. V lost 2 bases to trimming and J lost 0 bases, with 8 bases between them. CDR3 loop: CASSLPLSSYEQYF. The CDR3 DNA reads as TGTGCCAGCAGTTTACCGTTGAGCTCCTACGAGCAGTACTTC.

This clonotype was seen at least ten times. The chain uses TRBV2 and TRBJ2-7, with 10 bases fitting TRBD1. After removal of 6 bases from V and 3 bases from J, the junction contained 5 bases not matched to a gene. The length of the CDR3 is 14 residues. Germline lookup yields CDR1 SNHLY and CDR2 FYNNEI. The CDR3 spells CASRDGQGDYEQYF. The CDR3 nucleotides read TGTGCCAGCAGAGATGGACAGGGGGACTACGAGCAGTACTTC.

This sequence joins TRBV7-2 and TRBJ1-2; no definite D call. Germline V lookup: CDR1 SGHTA, CDR2 FQGNSA. V lost 5 bases, J lost 8 bases, and 15 bases lay in between. The CDR3 loop spans 13 amino acids. CDR3 region: CASSPNRISGYTF. Written as DNA, the CDR3 is TGTGCCAGCAGCCCCAACAGAATTTCGGGCTACACCTTC.

Many counts were recorded for this clonotype. The rearrangement links TRBV7-9 to TRBJ2-7; a weak D match, TRBD1 (5 bases). Germline V CDR1 and CDR2: SEHNR, FQNEAQ (reference sequence). This CDR3 contains 16 residues. V was shortened by 4 bases and J by 2 bases, with 18 bases between the two germline ends. The CDR3 is CASSSWLGLEAYEQYF. The CDR3 DNA sequence: TGTGCCAGCAGCTCCTGGTTGGGGCTAGAAGCCTACGAGCAGTACTTC.

This clonotype has ten or more counts. The chain carries TRBV7-8 and TRBJ1-1; the D gene is possibly TRBD1 (6 bases). CDR3 length: 14 amino acids. Germline V lookup: CDR1 SGHVS, CDR2 FQNEAQ. V gave up 1 base and J gave up 4 bases, with 10 bases separating them. The CDR3 DNA is TGTGCCAGCAGCTTAGGGAAGGGGGGCACTGAAGCTTTCTTT. This translates into CASSLGKGGTEAFF.

The J gene is TRBJ1-2, the V gene TRBV12-3 or TRBV12-4, with D unresolved. V shed 1 base and J shed 4 bases, with 10 bases lying between them. This CDR3 is 14 amino acids long. The CDR3 bases are TGTGCCAGCAGTTTAGGACGGGAAAGCTATGGCTACACCTTC. It specifies CASSLGRESYGYTF.

V is TRBV20-1 and J is TRBJ2-2, with TRBD1 matching 7 bases. J was trimmed by 6 bases and V by 5 bases; bases with no gene match: 6. The CDR3 covers 13 residues. Germline V lookup: CDR1 DFQATT, CDR2 SNEGSKA (reference sequence). CDR3 bases: TGCAGTGCTCAACAGGGGCGCTCCGGGGAGCTGTTTTTT. This gives the protein CSAQQGRSGELFF.

This clonotype has ten or more counts. The chain carries TRBV6-5 and TRBJ1-2; TRBD1 might be the D (5 bases). Germline lookup yields CDR1 MNHEY and CDR2 SVGAGI. The CDR3 totals 14 residues. Trimming left V 3 bases short and J 5 bases short, with 13 bases between. The CDR3 is CASSYISGGYGYTF. In DNA, the CDR3 is TGTGCCAGCAGTTATATAAGTGGGGGATATGGCTACACCTTC.

CDR3 in amino acids: CASSLEGVKAFF. CDR3 DNA sequence: TGTGCCAGCAGCTTGGAAGGGGTCAAAGCTTTCTTT. The rearrangement links TRBV11-3 to TRBJ1-1, with D possibly being TRBD1 (5 bases). The V and J ends lost 3 bases and 9 bases respectively, with 11 bases between them. This CDR3 region has 12 residues. CDR1 SGHNT and CDR2 YENEEA come from the germline V gene.

The sample holds many counts of this clonotype. The chain combines TRBV28 with TRBJ1-1, with TRBD1 identical over 8 bases. The CDR3 consists of 15 residues. Germline values: CDR1 MDHEN, CDR2 SYDVKM. V trimming: 5 bases; J trimming: 4 bases; junction bases outside the gene matches: 9. The CDR3 loop reads CASSPRTGSGTEAFF. CDR3 in DNA: TGTGCCAGCAGTCCCCGGACAGGGAGCGGCACTGAAGCTTTCTTT. The whole variable domain, filled in from reference TRBV28 and TRBJ1-1, reads DVKVTQSSRYLVKRTGEKVFLECVQDMDHENMFWYRQDPGLGLRLIYFSYDVKMKEKGDIPEGYSVSREKKERFSLILESASTNQTSMYLCASSPRTGSGTEAFFGQGTRLTVV.

This clonotype has just a few counts. The chain uses TRBV5-1 and TRBJ2-2; the D is unclear. The germline V gene has CDR1 SGHRS and CDR2 YFSETQ. The CDR3 has 12 amino acids. The germline V and J ends were trimmed by 9 bases and 2 bases, with 8 bases remaining between them. In DNA, the CDR3 is TGCGCCACCTCCCTTAACACCGGGGAGCTGTTTTTT. Amino acid sequence: CATSLNTGELFF. Together with reference TRBV5-1 and TRBJ2-2, the CDR3 gives the full variable domain: KAGVTQTPRYLIKTRGQQVTLSCSPISGHRSVSWYQQTPGQGLQFLFEYFSETQRNKGNFPGRFSGRQFSNSRSEMNVSTLELGDSALYLCATSLNTGELFFGEGSRLTVL.

This clonotype was found many times. The chain employs TRBV5-1 and TRBJ1-1; D unresolved. Trimming took off 2 bases at V and 1 base at J, with 6 bases between the two ends. From germline, CDR1 is SGHRS and CDR2 YFSETQ. CDR3 length: 13 amino acids. This CDR3 is CASSLEWNTEAFF. The CDR3 coding sequence is TGCGCCAGCAGCTTAGAATGGAACACTGAAGCTTTCTTT.

This clonotype was counted at least ten times. V and J are TRBV12-3 or TRBV12-4 and TRBJ2-3, with D tentatively TRBD2 (5 bases). Trimming cost V 3 bases and J 2 bases, with 9 bases left between them. This CDR3 has 14 amino acids. The CDR3 sequence: CASSFGEFTDTQYF. CDR3 nucleotide sequence: TGTGCCAGCAGTTTCGGGGAGTTCACAGATACGCAGTATTTT.

The CDR3, as DNA: TGTGCCAGCAGTACCCGGACTAGCGGGGGCTACGAGCAGTACTTC. It encodes CASSTRTSGGYEQYF. V usage is TRBV6-2 or TRBV6-3 and J usage is TRBJ2-7, with TRBD2 matching over 13 bases. The trim removed 5 bases at V and 3 bases at J, leaving 4 bases unmatched. The CDR3 length is 15 residues. Germline loops: CDR1 MNHEY, CDR2 SVGEGT.

This clonotype was detected ten times or more. The chain carries TRBV29-1 and TRBJ2-2, with D unresolved. The V gene's germline CDR1 is SQVTM and CDR2 ANQGSEA. The CDR3 length is 16 residues. The V end lost 4 bases, the J end lost 6 bases, and 21 bases lay between the germline ends. The CDR3 region is CSVVFSDSVAAGELFF. Here the CDR3 DNA reads TGCAGCGTTGTCTTCTCGGATTCAGTCGCGGCCGGGGAGCTGTTTTTT.

This sequence joins TRBV3-1 and TRBJ1-2; 7 bases are shared with TRBD1. Germline-derived CDR1 and CDR2 are LGHDT and YNNKEL (reference sequence). Germline trimming cut 2 bases from V and 6 bases from J; bases unmatched to any gene: 6. This CDR3 is built from 14 residues. CDR3: CASSQSSQGDGYTF. The CDR3 nucleotides read TGTGCCAGCAGCCAAAGTTCCCAGGGGGATGGCTACACCTTC.

This clonotype has ten or more counts. This chain uses TRBV28 with TRBJ2-2, with TRBD2 matching over 9 bases. V lost 7 bases to trimming and J lost 2 bases; unmatched junction nucleotides: 5. In germline, CDR1 is MDHEN, CDR2 SYDVKM. The CDR3 consists of 15 residues. CDR3 residues: CASMRLADNTGELFF. The CDR3 region has the DNA TGTGCCAGCATGAGACTAGCGGATAACACCGGGGAGCTGTTTTTT.

V and J are TRBV28 and TRBJ1-1, with 7 bases lining up with TRBD1. The CDR3 spans 13 residues. The V segment lost 6 bases and the J segment 5 bases; nucleotides outside the gene matches: 6. Germline CDR1 MDHEN, CDR2 SYDVKM. The CDR3 is CASRPRGGTEAFF. CDR3 sequence (DNA): TGTGCCAGCAGGCCCAGGGGGGGGACTGAAGCTTTCTTT.

This clonotype occurred once. This chain joins TRBV6-1 and TRBJ2-7, with 9 positions matching TRBD1. The CDR3 sequence is 15 residues long. The germline gives CDR1 MNHNS, CDR2 SASEGT. The J segment lost 1 base and the V segment lost 8 bases, leaving 9 bases of the junction unmatched. The CDR3 spells CASGTYGQGSYEQYF. As DNA, the CDR3 is TGTGCCAGCGGGACCTACGGACAGGGGTCCTACGAGCAGTACTTC.

This clonotype was detected only once. The chain joins TRBV6-1 to TRBJ2-7, with TRBD2 matching over 7 bases. Per the germline V gene, CDR1 is MNHNS and CDR2 is SASEGT. This CDR3 spans 14 amino acids. The V and J ends lost 2 bases and 3 bases, in that order; junction bases with no gene match: 4. For the CDR3, the DNA is TGTGCCAGCAGTGAAATTGGGGGGGACTACGAGCAGTACTTC. Translating gives CASSEIGGDYEQYF.

This clonotype occurred many times. The rearrangement links TRBV20-1 to TRBJ2-7; D uncertain. CDR1 and CDR2 from the germline V gene are DFQATT and SNEGSKA (reference sequence). CDR3 length: 10 residues. V gave up 4 bases and J gave up 1 base, with 2 bases separating them. The CDR3 nucleotides read TGCAGTGCTAAATCCTACGAGCAGTACTTC. This codes for CSAKSYEQYF.